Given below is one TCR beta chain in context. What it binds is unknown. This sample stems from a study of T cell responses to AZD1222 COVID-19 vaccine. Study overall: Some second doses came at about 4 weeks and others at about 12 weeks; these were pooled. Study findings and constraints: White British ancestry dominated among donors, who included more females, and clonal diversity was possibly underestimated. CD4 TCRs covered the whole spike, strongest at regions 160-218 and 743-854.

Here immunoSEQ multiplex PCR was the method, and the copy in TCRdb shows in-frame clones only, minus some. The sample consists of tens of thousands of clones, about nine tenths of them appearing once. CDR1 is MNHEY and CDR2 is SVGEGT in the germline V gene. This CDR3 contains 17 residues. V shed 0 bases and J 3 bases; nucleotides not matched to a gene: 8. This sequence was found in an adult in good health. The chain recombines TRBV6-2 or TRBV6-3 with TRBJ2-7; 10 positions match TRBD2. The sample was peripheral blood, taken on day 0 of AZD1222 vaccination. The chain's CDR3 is CASSYSPQTSGFYEQYF. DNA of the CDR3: TGTGCCAGCAGTTACTCCCCGCAGACTAGCGGGTTCTACGAGCAGTACTTC.